The 32 T cell receptor beta chains reported below all come from one sample, sequenced in a study of cytomegalovirus exposure and HLA in healthy donors. Here immunoSEQ multiplex PCR was the method, and the copy in TCRdb shows in-frame clones only, minus some. The sample consists of 150,000 or so clones, roughly 90% of them appearing once. Specimen: PBMCs. These receptor sequences come from a man aged 18 to 30 in good health and CMV-seropositive.

V gene TRBV4-2 combines with J gene TRBJ1-2; 9 bases agree with TRBD1. The CDR3 spans 19 residues. The J segment lost 10 bases and the V segment lost 1 base, leaving 22 bases of the junction unmatched. Germline lookup yields CDR1 LGHNA and CDR2 YNFKEQ. CDR3 in amino acids: CASSQVPKGGGTGSLTYTF. The CDR3 DNA follows: TGTGCCAGCAGCCAAGTCCCGAAAGGGGGGGGGACAGGGTCTTTAACCTACACCTTC.

This sequence joins TRBV6-6 and TRBJ1-4, with TRBD1 matching over 10 bases. Germline CDR1 is MNHNY and CDR2 is SVGAGI (reference sequence). The CDR3 runs 15 residues. V gave up 8 bases and J gave up 8 bases; unmatched junction bases: 11. CDR3 loop: CASCLAGTGVEKLFF. CDR3 sequence (DNA): TGTGCCAGCTGCCTCGCCGGGACAGGGGTGGAAAAACTGTTTTTT.

This chain links TRBV6-5 with TRBJ2-1; maybe TRBD2 (5 bases). Germline assignment: CDR1 MNHEY and CDR2 SVGAGI. Trimming pared 4 bases from V and 0 bases from J, leaving 10 bases between. The CDR3 loop spans 15 amino acids. CDR3 nucleotides: TGTGCCAGCAGTTCGGACTGGAGCTCCTACAATGAGCAGTTCTTC. This gives the protein CASSSDWSSYNEQFF.

This chain connects TRBV12-5 to TRBJ2-5; 9 bases match TRBD2. The V gene end was trimmed by 1 base and the J gene end by 4 bases; junction bases not matched to a gene: 7. CDR3 length: 16 amino acids. Germline V gene data show CDR1 as LGHNT and CDR2 as FRNRAP. Here the CDR3 DNA reads TGTGCTAGTGGTTTGGGCCTAGCGGGATTGGGAGAGACCCAGTACTTC. Its protein product is CASGLGLAGLGETQYF. The full variable domain, its missing parts supplied by reference TRBV12-5 and TRBJ2-5, is DARVTQTPRHKVTEMGQEVTMRCQPILGHNTVFWYRQTMMQGLELLAYFRNRAPLDDSGMPKDRFSAEMPDATLATLKIQPSEPRDSAVYFCASGLGLAGLGETQYFGPGTRLLVL.

The chain has TRBV6-4 and TRBJ1-1, with 7 bases that match TRBD1. V lost 8 bases to trimming and J lost 2 bases; unmatched junction nucleotides: 8. CDR3 length: 14 residues. Germline CDR1 reads MRHNA; CDR2 reads SNTAGT. The CDR3 loop is CASRRGGANTEAFF. CDR3 nucleotides: TGTGCCAGCCGAAGAGGGGGCGCAAACACTGAAGCTTTCTTT.

The gene calls are TRBV7-2 and TRBJ1-1; D is ambiguous. Trimming took 8 bases from V and 1 from J, leaving 20 bases between them. The CDR3 runs 16 residues. CDR1 and CDR2 (germline): SGHTA, FQGNSA. CDR3 residues: CASSIGEDEGNTEAFF. Here the CDR3 DNA reads TGTGCCAGCTCCATCGGGGAGGACGAGGGGAACACTGAAGCTTTCTTT. Full variable domain (rest looked up from reference TRBV7-2 and TRBJ1-1): GAGVSQSPSNKVTEKGKDVELRCDPISGHTALYWYRQSLGQGLEFLIYFQGNSAPDKSGLPSDRFSAERTGGSVSTLTIQRTQQEDSAVYLCASSIGEDEGNTEAFFGQGTRLTVV.

This chain joins TRBV27 and TRBJ1-6; TRBD1 might be the D (5 bases). This CDR3 has 13 amino acids. The V end was cut by 6 bases, the J end by 5 bases, with 8 bases between. Germline CDR1 and CDR2: MNHEY and SMNVEV (reference sequence). The CDR3 is CASRGANNSPLHF. CDR3 coding DNA: TGTGCCAGCAGAGGGGCAAATAATTCACCCCTCCACTTT.

This chain uses TRBV30 with TRBJ2-7; no firm D call. Trimming shortened V by 0 bases and J by 9 bases, and 15 bases separated the two germline ends. CDR3 length equals 13 residues. Per germline, CDR1 GTSNPN and CDR2 SVGIG (reference sequence). CDR3 sequence (DNA): TGTGCCTGGAGTGTAAACAGCTTGGTCGTGCAGTACTTC. Its protein product is CAWSVNSLVVQYF.

The chain has TRBV9 and TRBJ2-7; tentative D call: TRBD2 (6 bases). CDR3 length equals 15 residues. The V end was cut by 2 bases, the J end by 0 bases, with 12 bases between. Germline CDR1 SGDLS, CDR2 YYNGEE. The CDR3 region has the DNA TGTGCCAGCAGCGTGGCCCCGGGGGTCTCCTACGAGCAGTACTTC. Translated: CASSVAPGVSYEQYF.

This chain joins TRBV7-2 and TRBJ2-7; no clear D gene. In germline, CDR1 is SGHTA, CDR2 FQGNSA. With 5 bases removed from V and 3 bases from J, the gap between germline ends came to 8 bases. The CDR3 runs to 12 residues. The CDR3 loop is CASSVVSYEQYF. In DNA form, the CDR3 reads TGTGCCAGCAGCGTGGTCAGCTACGAGCAGTACTTC. The variable domain in full, with the rest retrieved from reference TRBV7-2 and TRBJ2-7, is GAGVSQSPSNKVTEKGKDVELRCDPISGHTALYWYRQSLGQGLEFLIYFQGNSAPDKSGLPSDRFSAERTGGSVSTLTIQRTQQEDSAVYLCASSVVSYEQYFGPGTRLTVT.

V gene TRBV25-1 combines with J gene TRBJ2-2; 10 bases agree with TRBD2. Per germline, CDR1 MGHDK and CDR2 SYGVNS. The trim removed 3 bases at V and 7 bases at J, leaving 5 bases unmatched. CDR3 length equals 15 residues. The CDR3 region has the DNA TGTGCCAGCAGTGACCCTAGCGGGGGAGTCGGGGAGCTGTTTTTT. This codes for CASSDPSGGVGELFF.

The J gene is TRBJ1-2, the V gene TRBV27, with D maybe TRBD1 (5 bases). Trimming removed 10 bases at V and 2 bases at J, with 14 bases between. In germline, CDR1 is MNHEY, CDR2 SMNVEV (reference sequence). The CDR3 runs to 13 residues. In DNA, the CDR3 is TGTGCCACCAGGGCCCTAGGAAACTATGGCTACACCTTC. It is translated as CATRALGNYGYTF.

The chain employs TRBV6-6 and TRBJ1-1; no clear D. Trimming stripped 7 bases from V and 4 bases from J, with 19 bases between. The CDR3 covers 15 residues. CDR1 and CDR2 from the germline V gene are MNHNY and SVGAGI (reference sequence). CDR3 amino acids: CASTVRGVGGTEAFF. The CDR3 region has the DNA TGTGCCAGCACCGTGAGAGGCGTCGGTGGCACTGAAGCTTTCTTT.

The chain joins TRBV7-2 to TRBJ2-1; 11 bases fit TRBD1. Looked up from germline, CDR1 is SGHTA and CDR2 is FQGNSA. The CDR3 has 14 amino acids. Unmatched junction bases numbered 9, after V lost 5 bases and J lost 12 bases. CDR3 DNA: TGTGCCAGCAGCCGATCCGGGACAGGGGGGGCGCAGTTCTTC. Protein product: CASSRSGTGGAQFF.

V and J are TRBV11-2 and TRBJ2-7; tentatively, D is TRBD1 (5 bases). Trimming took off 5 bases at V and 1 base at J, with 15 bases between the two ends. The length of the CDR3 is 15 residues. Germline V gene data show CDR1 as SGHAT and CDR2 as FQNNGV. CDR3 loop: CASSPRTRTSYEQYF. The CDR3 region has the DNA TGTGCCAGCAGCCCCCGGACACGAACTTCCTACGAGCAGTACTTC. The full variable domain, rest sourced from reference TRBV11-2 and TRBJ2-7, is EAGVAQSPRYKIIEKRQSVAFWCNPISGHATLYWYQQILGQGPKLLIQFQNNGVVDDSQLPKDRFSAERLKGVDSTLKIQPAKLEDSAVYLCASSPRTRTSYEQYFGPGTRLTVT.

This clone occurred a few times. The V and J genes are TRBV18 and TRBJ2-6; TRBD1 aligns across 7 bases. Germline V gene sequence: CDR1 KGHSH, CDR2 LQKENI. V shed 2 bases and J 3 bases; nucleotides not matched to a gene: 4. This CDR3 spans 16 amino acids. The CDR3 DNA follows: TGTGCCAGCTCACCATCCACAGGGGATGGGGCCAACGTCCTGACTTTC. It encodes CASSPSTGDGANVLTF.

The rearrangement uses TRBV15 and TRBJ2-6; D is perhaps TRBD1 (6 bases). The germline V gene encodes CDR1 LNHNV and CDR2 YYDKDF (reference sequence). The CDR3 has 15 residues. The germline V and J ends were trimmed by 5 bases and 6 bases, with 14 bases remaining between them. Here the CDR3 DNA reads TGTGCCACCAGCTCTACAGGGCTAAAGGCCAACGTCCTGACTTTC. Translated, it gives CATSSTGLKANVLTF.

J is TRBJ1-4 and V is TRBV15; tentative D call: TRBD1 (6 bases). In germline, CDR1 is LNHNV, CDR2 YYDKDF (reference sequence). This CDR3 region has 15 residues. The V gene lost 5 bases and the J gene lost 4 bases, with 14 bases spanning the gap. CDR3 in DNA: TGTGCCACCAGCCTTAGGGGGGGCGATAATGAAAAACTGTTTTTT. Protein product: CATSLRGGDNEKLFF.

Here the CDR3 DNA reads TGCAGCGTTGAAGATCTGCCCCCCGGGGGGGCCGAGAATGAGCAGTTCTTC. This translates into CSVEDLPPGGAENEQFF. This chain links TRBV29-1 with TRBJ2-1; TRBD2 matches 8 bases. Looked up from germline, CDR1 is SQVTM and CDR2 is ANQGSEA. Trimming cost V 0 bases and J 7 bases; bases outside gene matches: 14. The length of the CDR3 is 17 residues.

This clone was detected many times. This sequence joins TRBV19 and TRBJ2-3; D is possibly TRBD1 (6 bases). The germline gives CDR1 LNHDA, CDR2 SQIVND (reference sequence). The length of the CDR3 is 15 residues. V was cut by 3 bases and J by 7 bases, with 17 bases left in between. The CDR3 bases are TGTGCCAGTAGTATCGCAGGCTACAGGGATAATACGCAGTATTTT. It specifies CASSIAGYRDNTQYF.

The CDR3 reads CASSYLASGSPYEQYF. The CDR3 DNA sequence: TGTGCCAGCAGTTACTTGGCTAGCGGGAGCCCCTACGAGCAGTACTTC. V usage is TRBV6-6 and J usage is TRBJ2-7, with TRBD2 matching over 10 bases. J gave up 2 bases and V 1 base, and 5 bases lay outside the gene matches. Germline lookup yields CDR1 MNHNY and CDR2 SVGAGI (reference sequence). The CDR3 loop spans 16 amino acids.

This chain connects TRBV27 to TRBJ2-5; perhaps TRBD2 as D (6 bases). V lost 6 bases and J 5 bases, leaving 19 bases between the germline ends. The CDR3 is made up of 15 amino acids. Germline lookup yields CDR1 MNHEY and CDR2 SMNVEV (reference sequence). As DNA, the CDR3 is TGTGCCAGCAGGGGAGGTTTTTACCCCTCGGAGACCCAGTACTTC. Encoded protein: CASRGGFYPSETQYF.

This clone has just one count. The genes are TRBV5-4 and TRBJ1-6; 8 bases align to TRBD1. V lost 4 bases to trimming and J lost 12 bases; unmatched junction nucleotides: 6. CDR3 length equals 13 residues. Germline-derived CDR1 and CDR2 are SGHNT and YYREEE (reference sequence). This chain's CDR3 is CASSGGQGGPLHF. CDR3 bases: TGTGCCAGCAGCGGCGGACAGGGAGGACCCCTCCACTTT.

CDR3 nucleotides: TGTGCCAGTAGTTTACAGGTTCCTAGCACAGATACGCAGTATTTT. It specifies CASSLQVPSTDTQYF. The chain is built from TRBV19 and TRBJ2-3, with a weak D call TRBD1 (5 bases). Trimming removed 5 bases at V and 0 bases at J, with 12 bases between. Germline V lookup: CDR1 LNHDA, CDR2 SQIVND (reference sequence). The CDR3 length is 15 residues.

The rearrangement links TRBV2 to TRBJ1-3; no firm D call. The germline CDR1 and CDR2 sequences are SNHLY and FYNNEI. The germline V and J ends were trimmed by 6 bases and 4 bases, with 7 bases remaining between them. The length of the CDR3 is 12 residues. CDR3 region: CASRVTGNTIYF. The CDR3 bases are TGTGCCAGCAGAGTGACAGGAAACACCATATATTTT.

The table lists this clone with a count of one. The J gene is TRBJ2-7, the V gene TRBV21-1; whether TRBD2, the table's D call, matches the DNA was not checked. TRBV21-1 is a pseudogene locus. The CDR3 has 16 amino acids. The DNA for the CDR3 is TGTGCCAGCAGGGGGGGTCTGGCGAATCGCTCCTACGAGCAGTACTTC. It is translated as CASRGGLANRSYEQYF.

This clone was counted a single time. This rearrangement joins TRBV27 to TRBJ2-7, with D perhaps matching TRBD1 (6 bases). The V gene lost 4 bases and the J gene lost 2 bases, with 15 bases spanning the gap. The germline V gene has CDR1 MNHEY and CDR2 SMNVEV (reference sequence). The CDR3 runs 15 residues. CDR3 loop: CASSSNRVRAYEQYF. The CDR3 bases are TGTGCCAGCAGTTCGAACAGGGTGCGAGCCTACGAGCAGTACTTC.

The chain combines TRBV29-1 with TRBJ1-2; D is ambiguous. Trimming removed 3 bases from V and 0 bases from J, with 5 bases in between. CDR1 is SQVTM and CDR2 is ANQGSEA in the germline V gene. This CDR3 comprises 12 residues. In DNA, the CDR3 is TGCAGCGTTGACAGTCCTAACTATGGCTACACCTTC. Residues: CSVDSPNYGYTF.

V gene TRBV19 combines with J gene TRBJ2-3; D might be TRBD2 (6 bases). Trimming removed 7 bases at V and 2 bases at J, with 31 bases between. The CDR3 has 20 residues. Germline CDR1 reads LNHDA; CDR2 reads SQIVND (reference sequence). CDR3 region: CASTPFGIVLAPTSTDTQYF. DNA for the CDR3: TGTGCCAGTACCCCCTTTGGCATAGTACTAGCTCCAACTTCCACAGATACGCAGTATTTT. Full variable domain (rest looked up from reference TRBV19 and TRBJ2-3): DGGITQSPKYLFRKEGQNVTLSCEQNLNHDAMYWYRQDPGQGLRLIYYSQIVNDFQKGDIAEGYSVSREKKESFPLTVTSAQKNPTAFYLCASTPFGIVLAPTSTDTQYFGPGTRLTVL.

The chain carries TRBV10-2 and TRBJ2-1, with 7 bases fitting TRBD2. The V and J ends lost 7 bases and 7 bases, in that order; junction bases with no gene match: 7. The CDR3 has 13 amino acids. Germline CDR1 is WSHSY and CDR2 is SAAADI. CDR3 residues: CASNPAGRNEQFF. DNA for the CDR3: TGCGCCAGCAATCCAGCGGGACGGAATGAGCAGTTCTTC.

This sequence joins TRBV5-1 and TRBJ2-7, with a tentative D call TRBD2 (6 bases). Germline V gene data show CDR1 as SGHRS and CDR2 as YFSETQ. V lost 4 bases and J 2 bases, leaving 22 bases between the germline ends. The CDR3 loop spans 17 amino acids. CDR3 sequence (DNA): TGCGCCAGCAGCCATCGCACACATGTCTCGGGGGCCTACGAGCAGTACTTC. It codes for CASSHRTHVSGAYEQYF.

The V call is TRBV12-5, the J call TRBJ1-5; D is perhaps TRBD1 (6 bases). Germline lookup yields CDR1 LGHNT and CDR2 FRNRAP. The V gene lost 0 bases and the J gene lost 2 bases, with 14 bases spanning the gap. The CDR3 spans 17 residues. The CDR3 coding sequence is TGTGCTAGTGGTTTGGTACAGGGTTGGGGCGGCAATCAGCCCCAGCATTTT. This codes for CASGLVQGWGGNQPQHF.